This TCR beta chain was found in a study of blood T cells in healthy people across ages. Study-wide findings and caveats: Unknown CMV status may confound age-related changes in expanded clones.

The J segment lost 3 bases and the V segment lost 3 bases, leaving 11 bases of the junction unmatched. Per germline, CDR1 SEHNR and CDR2 FQNEAQ (reference sequence). The CDR3 loop spans 17 amino acids. This clonotype occurred a few times. What it binds is not known. The use of a sample-barcoded 5' primer and a J-beta primer mix characterized a second PCR of about 7 to 12 cycles. In TCRdb, the 5' RACE reads were re-called with MiXCR into one record per CDR3 protein. The sample includes approximately 320,000 distinct CDR3 sequences, roughly 26% of them seen just once. Sequencing used blood. The sequence derives from a woman aged 70-85 years in good health. The chain uses TRBV7-9 and TRBJ2-5, with 9 bases aligning to TRBD2. CDR3 nucleotides: TGTGCCAGCAGCTTTTCCCCGACGGGACTAGCAAAAGAGACCCAGTACTTC. Protein sequence: CASSFSPTGLAKETQYF.